The T cell receptor beta chain under discussion was sequenced for a study of siplizumab effects on memory and regulatory T cells. Study-level points and caveats: There appeared to be greater diversity in naive T cells than in memory cells, and naive T cells seemed major contributors to the alloresponse.

Profiled with immunoSEQ multiplex PCR; TCRdb holds only in-frame clones, not every one. The sample lists 100,000 or so clones, 85% to 95% seen once, with more than 0.3% in the top ten. The CDR3 has 13 amino acids. Between the trimmed V and J ends, which lost 5 bases and 4 bases, there was a span of 10 bases. Germline assignment: CDR1 SGHNT and CDR2 YENEEA. Regarding this clone: Antigen unknown.

The chain uses TRBV11-3 and TRBJ2-3, with D perhaps matching TRBD2 (6 bases). The clonotype comes from a human donor in good health. The sample was CD4+ T cells sorted from blood. The CDR3 DNA follows: TGTGCCAGCAGCGGGACTCTGCCAGATACGCAGTATTTT. Residues: CASSGTLPDTQYF.